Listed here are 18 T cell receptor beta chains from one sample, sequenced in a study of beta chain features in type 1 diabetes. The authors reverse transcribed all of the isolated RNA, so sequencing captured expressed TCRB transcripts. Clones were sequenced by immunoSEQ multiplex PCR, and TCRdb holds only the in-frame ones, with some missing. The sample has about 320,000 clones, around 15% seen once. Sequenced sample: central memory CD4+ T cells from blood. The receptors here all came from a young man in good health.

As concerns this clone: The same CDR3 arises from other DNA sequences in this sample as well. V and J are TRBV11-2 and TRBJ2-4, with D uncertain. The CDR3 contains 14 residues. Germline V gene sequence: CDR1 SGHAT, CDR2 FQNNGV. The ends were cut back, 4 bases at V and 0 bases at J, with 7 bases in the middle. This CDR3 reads CASSSRLAKNIQYF. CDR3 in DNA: TGTGCCAGCAGCTCCAGGCTAGCCAAAAACATTCAGTACTTC.

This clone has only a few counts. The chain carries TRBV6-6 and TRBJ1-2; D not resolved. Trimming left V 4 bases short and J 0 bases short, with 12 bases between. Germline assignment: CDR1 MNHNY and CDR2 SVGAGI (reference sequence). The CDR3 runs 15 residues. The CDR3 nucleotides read TGTGCCAGCAGTTCCCGGCTAAAAACTAACTATGGCTACACCTTC. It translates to CASSSRLKTNYGYTF.

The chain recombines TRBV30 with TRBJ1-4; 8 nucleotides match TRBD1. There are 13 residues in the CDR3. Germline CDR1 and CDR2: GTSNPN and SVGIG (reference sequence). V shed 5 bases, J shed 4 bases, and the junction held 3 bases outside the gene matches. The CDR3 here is CAWAGGYNEKLFF. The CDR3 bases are TGTGCCTGGGCAGGGGGCTATAATGAAAAACTGTTTTTT.

Here the CDR3 reads CASSGGGSNQPQHF. In nucleotides, the CDR3 is TGTGCCAGCAGTGGAGGAGGTAGCAATCAGCCCCAGCATTTT. The V call is TRBV6-1, the J call TRBJ1-5; D ambiguous. V lost 4 bases to trimming and J lost 0 bases, with 7 bases between them. CDR3 size: 14 residues. Germline loops: CDR1 MNHNS, CDR2 SASEGT.

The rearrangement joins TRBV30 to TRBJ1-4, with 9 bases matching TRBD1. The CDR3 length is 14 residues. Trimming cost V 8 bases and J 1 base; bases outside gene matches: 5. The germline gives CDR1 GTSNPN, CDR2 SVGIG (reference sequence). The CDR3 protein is CAQNRGQTNEKLFF. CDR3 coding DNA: TGTGCCCAGAACAGGGGGCAAACTAATGAAAAACTGTTTTTT.

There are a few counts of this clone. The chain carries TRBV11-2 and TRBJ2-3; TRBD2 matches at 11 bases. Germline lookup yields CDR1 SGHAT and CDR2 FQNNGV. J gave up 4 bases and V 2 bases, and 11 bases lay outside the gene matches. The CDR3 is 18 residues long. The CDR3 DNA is TGTGCCAGCAGCTTATTTTCATTACGACTAGCGGGATCAGATACGCAGTATTTT. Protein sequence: CASSLFSLRLAGSDTQYF.

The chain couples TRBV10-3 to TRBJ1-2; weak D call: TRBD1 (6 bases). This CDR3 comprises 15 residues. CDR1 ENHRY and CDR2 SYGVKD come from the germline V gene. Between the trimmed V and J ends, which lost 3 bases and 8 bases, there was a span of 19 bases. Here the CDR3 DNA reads TGTGCCATCAGTGACCTTGTGCTCCAGGGGAACGGCTACACCTTC. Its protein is CAISDLVLQGNGYTF.

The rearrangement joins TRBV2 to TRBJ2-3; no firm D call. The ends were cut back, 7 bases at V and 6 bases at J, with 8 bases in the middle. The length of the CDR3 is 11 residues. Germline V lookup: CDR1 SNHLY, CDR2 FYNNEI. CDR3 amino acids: CASTVEDTQYF. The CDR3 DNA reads TGTGCCAGCACCGTAGAGGATACGCAGTATTTT.

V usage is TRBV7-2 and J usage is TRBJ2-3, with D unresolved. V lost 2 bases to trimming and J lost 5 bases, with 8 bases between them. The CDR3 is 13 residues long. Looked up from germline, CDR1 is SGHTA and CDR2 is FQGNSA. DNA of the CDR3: TGTGCCAGCAGCTTATCGAGAAAAGATACGCAGTATTTT. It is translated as CASSLSRKDTQYF. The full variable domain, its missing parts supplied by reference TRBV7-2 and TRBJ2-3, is GAGVSQSPSNKVTEKGKDVELRCDPISGHTALYWYRQSLGQGLEFLIYFQGNSAPDKSGLPSDRFSAERTGGSVSTLTIQRTQQEDSAVYLCASSLSRKDTQYFGPGTRLTVL.

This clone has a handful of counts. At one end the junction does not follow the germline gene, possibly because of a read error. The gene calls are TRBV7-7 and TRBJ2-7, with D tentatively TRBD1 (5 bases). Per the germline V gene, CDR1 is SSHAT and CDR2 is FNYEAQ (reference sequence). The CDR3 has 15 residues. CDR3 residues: CASSRGPGFSYEQYF. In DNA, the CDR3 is TGCGCCAGCAGCCGCGGCCCAGGGTTCTCCTACGAGCAGTACTTC. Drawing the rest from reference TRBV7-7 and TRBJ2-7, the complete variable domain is GAGVSQSPRYKVTKRGQDVTLRCDPISSHATLYWYQQALGQGPEFLTYFNYEAQPDKSGLPSDRFSAERPEGSISTLTIQRTEQRDSAMYRCASSRGPGFSYEQYFGPGTRLTVT.

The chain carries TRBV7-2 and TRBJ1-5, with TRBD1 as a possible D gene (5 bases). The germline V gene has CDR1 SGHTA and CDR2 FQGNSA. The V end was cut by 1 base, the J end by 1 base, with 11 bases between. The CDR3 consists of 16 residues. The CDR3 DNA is TGTGCCAGCAGCTTAGGTTCCGGGGGAAGCAATCAGCCCCAGCATTTT. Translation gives CASSLGSGGSNQPQHF. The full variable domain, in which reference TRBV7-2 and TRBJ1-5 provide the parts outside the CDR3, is GAGVSQSPSNKVTEKGKDVELRCDPISGHTALYWYRQSLGQGLEFLIYFQGNSAPDKSGLPSDRFSAERTGGSVSTLTIQRTQQEDSAVYLCASSLGSGGSNQPQHFGDGTRLSIL.

Here the CDR3 DNA reads TGTGCCAGCAGTTACTCAGGGGGCAGGGGCCACTCCGAGCAGTACTTC. Protein sequence: CASSYSGGRGHSEQYF. The V gene is TRBV6-5, the J gene TRBJ2-7, with 7 bases aligning to TRBD1. Per the germline V gene, CDR1 is MNHEY and CDR2 is SVGAGI. This CDR3 comprises 16 residues. With 0 bases clipped from V and 6 bases from J, the junction kept 11 bases outside the gene matches.

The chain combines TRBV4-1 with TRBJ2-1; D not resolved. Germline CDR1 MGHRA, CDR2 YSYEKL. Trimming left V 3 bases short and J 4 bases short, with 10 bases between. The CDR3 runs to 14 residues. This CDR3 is CASSQASTYNEQFF. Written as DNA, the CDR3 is TGCGCCAGCAGCCAGGCTTCTACTTACAATGAGCAGTTCTTC.

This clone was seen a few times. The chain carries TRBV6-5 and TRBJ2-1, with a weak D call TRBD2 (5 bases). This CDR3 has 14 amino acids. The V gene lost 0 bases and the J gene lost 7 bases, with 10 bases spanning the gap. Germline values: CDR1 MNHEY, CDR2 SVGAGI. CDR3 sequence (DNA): TGTGCCAGCAGTTACTCGAGGGTCTTGAATGAGCAGTTCTTC. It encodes CASSYSRVLNEQFF.

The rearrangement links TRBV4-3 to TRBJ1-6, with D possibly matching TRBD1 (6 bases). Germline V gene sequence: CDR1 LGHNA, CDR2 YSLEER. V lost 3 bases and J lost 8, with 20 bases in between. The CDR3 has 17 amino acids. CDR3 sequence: CASSQWDTNRGDSPLHF. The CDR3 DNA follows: TGCGCCAGCAGCCAGTGGGACACCAACCGCGGGGATTCACCCCTCCACTTT.

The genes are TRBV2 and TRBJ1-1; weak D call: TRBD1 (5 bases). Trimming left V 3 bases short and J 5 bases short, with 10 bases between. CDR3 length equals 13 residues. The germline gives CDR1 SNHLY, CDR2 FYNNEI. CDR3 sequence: CASSEEGPTEAFF. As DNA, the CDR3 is TGTGCCAGCAGTGAGGAGGGGCCTACTGAAGCTTTCTTT.

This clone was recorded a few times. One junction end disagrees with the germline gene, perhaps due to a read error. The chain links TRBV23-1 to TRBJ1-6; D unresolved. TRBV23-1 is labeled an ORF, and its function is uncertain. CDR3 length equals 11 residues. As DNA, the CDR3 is TGTATGTGCCGACATAATTCACCCCTCCACTTT. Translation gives CMCRHNSPLHF.

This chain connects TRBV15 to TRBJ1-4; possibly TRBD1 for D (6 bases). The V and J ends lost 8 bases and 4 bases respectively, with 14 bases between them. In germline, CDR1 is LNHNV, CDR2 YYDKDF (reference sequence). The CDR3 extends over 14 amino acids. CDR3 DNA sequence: TGTGCCACCTCATGGGGGCGAGGTAATGAAAAACTGTTTTTT. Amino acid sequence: CATSWGRGNEKLFF.